Below are 8 T cell receptor beta chains sequenced from a single sample in a study of blood T cell repertoires in COVID-19. Sequenced by immunoSEQ multiplex PCR; TCRdb stores in-frame clones only, minus some. Among tens of thousands of clones, about 80% were seen once, and the ten largest hold about 12%. Specimen: peripheral blood. These receptors were taken from a human donor in a cohort sampled during active COVID-19.

The CDR3 loop is CASSKLNEQFF. CDR3 coding DNA: TGTGCCAGCAGCAAACTCAATGAGCAGTTCTTC. J is TRBJ2-1 and V is TRBV6-6; D call uncertain. The V end was cut by 6 bases, the J end by 6 bases, with 6 bases between. The CDR3 spans 11 residues. The germline CDR1 and CDR2 sequences are MNHNY and SVGAGI (reference sequence).

This clone occurred a few times. The V gene is TRBV6-6, the J gene TRBJ2-3; the D gene is possibly TRBD1 (6 bases). Trimming removed 8 bases from V and 2 bases from J, with 14 bases in between. Germline CDR1 is MNHNY and CDR2 is SVGAGI (reference sequence). The CDR3 totals 14 residues. The CDR3 coding sequence is TGTGCCAGCTCCGGGACACCTCTCACAGATACGCAGTATTTT. Translation: CASSGTPLTDTQYF.

The chain carries TRBV7-3 and TRBJ2-3; TRBD2 agrees at 7 bases. This CDR3 contains 13 residues. V gave up 5 bases and J gave up 4 bases; unmatched junction bases: 3. The V gene's germline CDR1 is SGHTA and CDR2 FQGTGA. The CDR3 DNA reads as TGTGCCAGCAGCGTAGGACTAGCAGATACGCAGTATTTT. This encodes CASSVGLADTQYF.

In DNA, the CDR3 is TGTGCCAGCAGTGACGGGTCGGGGGCCAACGTCCTGACTTTC. It translates to CASSDGSGANVLTF. The V gene is TRBV2, the J gene TRBJ2-6, with D unresolved. The CDR3 runs to 14 residues. Germline lookup yields CDR1 SNHLY and CDR2 FYNNEI. Trimming cost V 3 bases and J 4 bases, with 7 bases left between them.

This sequence joins TRBV7-9 and TRBJ1-1; 7 bases align to TRBD1. CDR1 SEHNR and CDR2 FQNEAQ come from the germline V gene (reference sequence). With V trimmed by 5 bases and J by 4 bases, 7 bases remained unmatched. This CDR3 comprises 14 residues. The CDR3 sequence is CASSAFGTATEAFF. CDR3 bases: TGTGCCAGCAGCGCATTCGGGACAGCCACTGAAGCTTTCTTT.

V usage is TRBV20-1 and J usage is TRBJ2-7; D gene uncertain. The CDR3 runs 11 residues. Germline V gene lookup returns CDR1 DFQATT and CDR2 SNEGSKA (reference sequence). Trimming shortened V by 5 bases and J by 1 base, and 6 bases separated the two germline ends. CDR3 nucleotide sequence: TGCAGTGCTCGGCGGTCCTACGAGCAGTACTTC. Its translation is CSARRSYEQYF.

The chain's CDR3 is CASSHLYRALLIFSGNTIYF. The CDR3, as DNA: TGTGCCAGCAGCCACCTCTACAGGGCGCTTCTGATCTTCTCTGGAAACACCATATATTTT. The chain joins TRBV3-1 (or the pseudogene TRBV3-2) to TRBJ1-3; a possible D gene is TRBD1 (6 bases). Between the trimmed V and J ends, which lost 3 bases and 0 bases, there was a span of 24 bases. CDR1 is LGHDT, CDR2 YNNKEL, per germline (reference sequence). This CDR3 has 20 amino acids.

The CDR3 sequence: CASGLVLRGVQQPQHF. CDR3 in DNA: TGTGCTAGTGGTTTGGTACTCCGGGGGGTACAACAGCCCCAGCATTTT. The chain uses TRBV12-5 and TRBJ1-5, with a tentative D call TRBD1 (5 bases). The CDR3 sequence is 16 residues long. Germline CDR1 is LGHNT and CDR2 is FRNRAP. The V end was cut by 0 bases, the J end by 7 bases, with 16 bases between.